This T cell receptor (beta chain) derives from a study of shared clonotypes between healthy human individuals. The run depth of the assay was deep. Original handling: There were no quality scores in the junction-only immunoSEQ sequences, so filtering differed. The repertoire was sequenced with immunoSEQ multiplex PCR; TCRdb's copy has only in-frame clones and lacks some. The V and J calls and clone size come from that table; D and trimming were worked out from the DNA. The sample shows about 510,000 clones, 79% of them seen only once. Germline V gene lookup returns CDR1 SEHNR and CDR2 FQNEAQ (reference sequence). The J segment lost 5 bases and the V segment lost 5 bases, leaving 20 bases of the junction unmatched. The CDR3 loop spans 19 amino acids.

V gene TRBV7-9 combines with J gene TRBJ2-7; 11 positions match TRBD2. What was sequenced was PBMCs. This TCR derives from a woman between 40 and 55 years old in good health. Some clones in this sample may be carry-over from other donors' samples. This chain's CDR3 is CASSPTWEASGRWSHEQYF. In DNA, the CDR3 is TGTGCCAGCAGCCCAACCTGGGAAGCTAGCGGGAGGTGGTCCCACGAGCAGTACTTC.